The TCR beta chain described here comes from a study of naive and memory T cell subsets. Ligated cDNA underwent four rounds of PCR with nested alpha and beta constant region primers and SP2. From the UMI-ligation and nested PCR reads, TCRdb called clonotypes with MiXCR, one entry per CDR3 protein. The table includes 40,000 or so distinct CDR3 sequences, more than 9.5% detected once. At least ten counts were recorded for this clonotype. This sample's treatment: skin biopsy from PPD injection site in Mantoux-positive individual. An oligonucleotide containing a UMI was ligated to the 3' end of TCR cDNA. The CDR3 covers 14 residues. Between the trimmed V and J ends, which lost 4 bases and 3 bases, there was a span of 12 bases. Germline V gene lookup returns CDR1 MNHNS and CDR2 SASEGT.

The source of this sequence is an adult in good health. The sample consisted of skin, taken from a tuberculin skin test site. The chain has TRBV6-1 and TRBJ1-2, with D perhaps matching TRBD1 (5 bases). The CDR3 DNA reads as TGTGCCAGCAGTGTCGCGACAGCCTACTATGGCTACACCTTC. Its translation is CASSVATAYYGYTF.